The 27 T cell receptor beta chains below come from one sample, sequenced in a study of T cell responses to AZD1222 COVID-19 vaccine. Profiled with immunoSEQ multiplex PCR; TCRdb holds only in-frame clones, not every one. The sample lists about 180,000 clones, 70% to 90% occurring once. This specimen consisted of peripheral blood, obtained 28 days after the second AZD1222 dose. These receptors were collected from an adult who received the AZD1222 COVID-19 vaccine.

The genes are TRBV7-9 and TRBJ2-5; no definite D call. The V and J ends lost 4 bases and 5 bases respectively, with 14 bases between them. Germline assignment: CDR1 SEHNR and CDR2 FQNEAQ (reference sequence). The CDR3 sequence is 14 residues long. The chain's CDR3 is CASSSEGRYETQYF. The CDR3 region has the DNA TGTGCCAGCAGCTCAGAAGGCCGGTATGAGACCCAGTACTTC.

The V and J genes are TRBV7-3 and TRBJ2-1; D may be TRBD2 (6 bases). Germline V gene lookup returns CDR1 SGHTA and CDR2 FQGTGA. The CDR3 sequence is 17 residues long. V was clipped by 0 bases and J by 2 bases, with 14 bases between them. For the CDR3, the DNA is TGTGCCAGCAGCTTAACGTCGGGACTCGGGGCCTACAATGAGCAGTTCTTC. As protein: CASSLTSGLGAYNEQFF. The complete variable domain, with remaining parts taken from reference TRBV7-3 and TRBJ2-1, reads GAGVSQTPSNKVTEKGKYVELRCDPISGHTALYWYRQSLGQGPEFLIYFQGTGAADDSGLPNDRFFAVRPEGSVSTLKIQRTERGDSAVYLCASSLTSGLGAYNEQFFGPGTRLTVL.

V usage is TRBV15 and J usage is TRBJ2-2; D is possibly TRBD2 (5 bases). This CDR3 comprises 14 residues. CDR1 and CDR2 from the germline V gene are LNHNV and YYDKDF (reference sequence). The V and J ends lost 3 bases and 2 bases respectively, with 7 bases between them. As DNA, the CDR3 is TGTGCCACCAGCAGGGACTTTAACACCGGGGAGCTGTTTTTT. Residues: CATSRDFNTGELFF.

Details on this clone: This specimen includes other DNA sequences encoding the same CDR3. V usage is TRBV7-9 and J usage is TRBJ1-2, with no clear D. V was cut by 1 base and J by 3 bases, with 6 bases left in between. This CDR3 is built from 13 residues. Per germline, CDR1 SEHNR and CDR2 FQNEAQ (reference sequence). DNA for the CDR3: TGTGCCAGCAGCTTAGATAGAGACTATGGCTACACCTTC. This encodes CASSLDRDYGYTF.

The CDR3 DNA sequence: TGTGCCAGCAGTGAGCGGGAAACGAGCTCTGGAAACACCATATATTTT. This gives the protein CASSERETSSGNTIYF. The rearrangement uses TRBV25-1 and TRBJ1-3; D call uncertain. The CDR3 contains 16 residues. CDR1 MGHDK and CDR2 SYGVNS come from the germline V gene. V was clipped by 3 bases and J by 0 bases, with 12 bases between them.

The chain combines TRBV28 with TRBJ1-2; weak D call: TRBD1 (5 bases). Germline CDR1 reads MDHEN; CDR2 reads SYDVKM. The CDR3 runs 13 residues. The V gene lost 4 bases and the J gene lost 5 bases, with 11 bases spanning the gap. The CDR3 DNA sequence: TGTGCCAGCAGTTCCCCGGGGCTTTATGGCTACACCTTC. It is translated as CASSSPGLYGYTF.

The chain joins TRBV5-6 to TRBJ2-7; 8 positions agree with TRBD1. The length of the CDR3 is 15 residues. CDR1 is SGHDT and CDR2 is YYEEEE in the germline V gene. Losses at the gene ends were 0 bases for V and 5 bases for J; bases not matched to a gene: 7. CDR3 bases: TGTGCCAGCAGCTTGGTGGACAGGGCCGGGGACGAGCAGTACTTC. Protein product: CASSLVDRAGDEQYF.

This chain connects TRBV6-2 or TRBV6-3 to TRBJ1-5; D gene uncertain. CDR3 length equals 14 residues. Trimming removed 6 bases from V and 0 bases from J, with 9 bases in between. CDR1 MNHEY and CDR2 SVGEGT come from the germline V gene. CDR3 region: CASSYINSNQPQHF. The CDR3 nucleotides read TGTGCCAGCAGCTATATAAATAGCAATCAGCCCCAGCATTTT.

The sample holds many counts of this clone. The genes are TRBV13 and TRBJ2-5, with 7 nucleotides matching TRBD2. CDR3 size: 14 residues. CDR1 and CDR2 from the germline V gene are PRHDT and FYEKMQ (reference sequence). V was pared by 6 bases and J by 5 bases, with 9 bases of the junction left unmatched. The DNA for the CDR3 is TGTGCCAGCAGTCTTAACGGGGGAGGGGAGACCCAGTACTTC. Its translation is CASSLNGGGETQYF.

The chain combines TRBV7-9 with TRBJ1-4, with D perhaps matching TRBD1 (5 bases). Germline CDR1 SEHNR, CDR2 FQNEAQ (reference sequence). The length of the CDR3 is 13 residues. The ends were cut back, 5 bases at V and 6 bases at J, with 10 bases in the middle. CDR3 sequence reads: CASSPRDDEKLFF. The CDR3 nucleotides read TGTGCCAGCAGCCCCCGGGACGATGAAAAACTGTTTTTT.

The J gene is TRBJ1-3, the V gene TRBV7-2; D remains ambiguous. Germline CDR1 and CDR2: SGHTA and FQGNSA. Trimming stripped 3 bases from V and 8 bases from J, with 17 bases between. The CDR3 runs to 15 residues. The CDR3 nucleotides are TGTGCCAGCAGCTTCGCTCTGCAGCTCACACACACCATATATTTT. Translating it yields CASSFALQLTHTIYF.

The count of this clone is one. The V call is TRBV7-2, the J call TRBJ1-5; D remains unclear. CDR3 length: 14 amino acids. Trimming left V 5 bases short and J 3 bases short, with 11 bases between. The germline V gene has CDR1 SGHTA and CDR2 FQGNSA. CDR3 sequence reads: CASSTSGVNQPQHF. The DNA of the CDR3 is TGTGCCAGCAGCACGAGTGGGGTCAATCAGCCCCAGCATTTT.

The chain is built from TRBV2 and TRBJ1-2; 12 nucleotides align to TRBD1. This CDR3 is built from 15 residues. From germline, CDR1 is SNHLY and CDR2 FYNNEI. Trimming at V came to 3 bases and at J to 3 bases, leaving 2 bases not matched to a gene. The CDR3 sequence is CASSDGTGGHYGYTF. The DNA of the CDR3 is TGTGCCAGCAGTGACGGGACAGGGGGCCACTATGGCTACACCTTC.

The chain links TRBV11-1 to TRBJ1-1; 7 bases line up with TRBD1. Trimming cost V 3 bases and J 0 bases; bases outside gene matches: 4. This CDR3 has 15 residues. The germline V gene encodes CDR1 SGHAT and CDR2 FQDESV (reference sequence). For the CDR3, the DNA is TGTGCCAGCAGCTTCCGGGACAGCTTGAACACTGAAGCTTTCTTT. As protein: CASSFRDSLNTEAFF.

The chain is built from TRBV6-5 and TRBJ1-5; TRBD1 agrees at 8 bases. CDR1 is MNHEY, CDR2 SVGAGI, per germline. The CDR3 is 16 residues long. The trim removed 0 bases at V and 4 bases at J, leaving 5 bases unmatched. The CDR3 DNA reads TGTGCCAGCAGTTACTCAGGCAGGGACAGGAATCAGCCCCAGCATTTT. Amino acids: CASSYSGRDRNQPQHF.

Of note for this clone: Different DNA sequences within this sample yield the same CDR3. The V and J genes are TRBV5-1 and TRBJ2-1, with D perhaps matching TRBD1 (5 bases). The CDR3 consists of 13 residues. Germline V CDR1 and CDR2: SGHRS, YFSETQ. V lost 5 bases, J lost 7 bases, and 13 bases lay in between. The CDR3, as DNA: TGCGCCAGCAGGATTGGACAAGTGAATGAGCAGTTCTTC. Its translation: CASRIGQVNEQFF.

The J gene is TRBJ1-2, the V gene TRBV29-1; 8 bases fit TRBD1. Trimming removed 6 bases from V and 4 bases from J; junction bases left unmatched: 4. This CDR3 region has 12 residues. Germline V lookup: CDR1 SQVTM, CDR2 ANQGSEA. Here the CDR3 DNA reads TGCAGCGTAGGACAGGGCACCTATGGCTACACCTTC. Its translation is CSVGQGTYGYTF.

CDR3 loop: CASSLAGVENEQFF. CDR3 in DNA: TGTGCCAGCAGCTTAGCGGGGGTTGAGAATGAGCAGTTCTTC. The V gene is TRBV5-6, the J gene TRBJ2-1; TRBD2 matches 8 bases. V shed 2 bases, J shed 7 bases, and the junction held 5 bases outside the gene matches. The CDR3 covers 14 residues. Germline V lookup: CDR1 SGHDT, CDR2 YYEEEE.

The rearrangement links TRBV7-2 to TRBJ2-1, with a weak D call TRBD2 (5 bases). The CDR3 is made up of 12 amino acids. Trimming removed 4 bases from V and 10 bases from J, with 11 bases in between. Germline values: CDR1 SGHTA, CDR2 FQGNSA. Here the CDR3 DNA reads TGTGCCAGCAGCTCGGACTCGGGCGAGCAGTTCTTC. Translation gives CASSSDSGEQFF.

The rearrangement joins TRBV19 to TRBJ1-3; no clear D. Germline CDR1 and CDR2: LNHDA and SQIVND (reference sequence). Trimming removed 4 bases from V and 4 bases from J, with 17 bases in between. This CDR3 spans 16 amino acids. The CDR3, as DNA: TGTGCCAGTAGTACGGAGGTGGGGAGGCGCGGAAACACCATATATTTT. Translated: CASSTEVGRRGNTIYF.

V and J are TRBV7-9 and TRBJ2-7; D is unresolved. Trimming left V 0 bases short and J 4 bases short, with 7 bases between. This CDR3 is 13 amino acids long. Germline values: CDR1 SEHNR, CDR2 FQNEAQ (reference sequence). The CDR3 sequence is CASSLARRYEQYF. Written as DNA, the CDR3 is TGTGCCAGCAGCTTAGCCCGTCGTTACGAGCAGTACTTC.

V is TRBV30 and J is TRBJ2-7; D may be TRBD1 (6 bases). The CDR3 runs to 17 residues. The V end lost 1 base, the J end lost 0 bases, and 19 bases lay between the germline ends. Germline V lookup: CDR1 GTSNPN, CDR2 SVGIG (reference sequence). DNA for the CDR3: TGTGCCTGGAGTGCCGGACAGCCGGGCCTTGTCTCCTACGAGCAGTACTTC. It is translated as CAWSAGQPGLVSYEQYF.

The chain has TRBV29-1 and TRBJ1-1, with 7 nucleotides matching TRBD1. Germline lookup yields CDR1 SQVTM and CDR2 ANQGSEA. CDR3 length equals 11 residues. V gave up 8 bases and J gave up 7 bases; unmatched junction bases: 7. The chain's CDR3 is CSIRDSGEAFF. The CDR3 DNA reads TGCAGCATACGGGACAGTGGTGAAGCTTTCTTT.

V gene TRBV27 combines with J gene TRBJ2-7, with 10 bases aligning to TRBD2. CDR1 MNHEY and CDR2 SMNVEV come from the germline V gene (reference sequence). V dropped 0 bases and J dropped 4; count of bases not matched to a gene: 3. There are 15 residues in the CDR3. The CDR3 reads CASSLSSGGPYEQYF. CDR3 sequence (DNA): TGTGCCAGCAGTTTATCTAGCGGGGGGCCGTACGAGCAGTACTTC.

The J gene is TRBJ2-3, the V gene TRBV18; D unresolved. The germline CDR1 and CDR2 sequences are KGHSH and LQKENI. Trimming removed 7 bases at V and 0 bases at J, with 5 bases between. The CDR3 totals 12 residues. Written as DNA, the CDR3 is TGTGCCAGCTTAAAGAGCACAGATACGCAGTATTTT. Translated: CASLKSTDTQYF.

The CDR3 reads CASSPDPGLAGSSYNEQFF. The CDR3 DNA reads as TGTGCCAGCAGCCCAGACCCGGGACTAGCGGGGAGCTCCTACAATGAGCAGTTCTTC. The J gene is TRBJ2-1, the V gene TRBV7-9; TRBD2 aligns across 13 bases. This CDR3 is built from 19 residues. Looked up from germline, CDR1 is SEHNR and CDR2 is FQNEAQ (reference sequence). Unmatched junction bases numbered 10, after V lost 5 bases and J lost 0 bases.

CDR3 in amino acids: CASSILSPGTGAMNTEAFF. DNA of the CDR3: TGTGCCAGTAGTATATTATCCCCCGGGACAGGGGCAATGAACACTGAAGCTTTCTTT. The V gene is TRBV19, the J gene TRBJ1-1; TRBD1 aligns across 10 bases. J gave up 0 bases and V 2 bases, and 12 bases lay outside the gene matches. There are 19 residues in the CDR3. In germline, CDR1 is LNHDA, CDR2 SQIVND (reference sequence). The full variable domain, rest sourced from reference TRBV19 and TRBJ1-1, is DGGITQSPKYLFRKEGQNVTLSCEQNLNHDAMYWYRQDPGQGLRLIYYSQIVNDFQKGDIAEGYSVSREKKESFPLTVTSAQKNPTAFYLCASSILSPGTGAMNTEAFFGQGTRLTVV.